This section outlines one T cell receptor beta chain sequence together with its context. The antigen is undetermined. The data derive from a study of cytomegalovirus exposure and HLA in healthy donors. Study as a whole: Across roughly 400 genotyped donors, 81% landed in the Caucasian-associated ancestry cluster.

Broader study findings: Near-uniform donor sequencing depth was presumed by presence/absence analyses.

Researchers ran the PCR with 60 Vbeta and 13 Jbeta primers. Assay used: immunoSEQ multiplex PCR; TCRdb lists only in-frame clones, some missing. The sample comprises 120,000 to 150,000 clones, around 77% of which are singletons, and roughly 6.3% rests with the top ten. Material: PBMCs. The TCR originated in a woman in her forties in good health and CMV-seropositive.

The CDR3 loop reads CASSLGGGQNSPLHF. For the CDR3, the DNA is TGTGCCAGCAGCTTAGGCGGGGGGCAGAATTCACCCCTCCACTTT. The rearrangement links TRBV7-9 to TRBJ1-6; tentative D call: TRBD1 (6 bases). Trimming removed 1 base from V and 7 bases from J, with 11 bases in between. Germline V gene data show CDR1 as SEHNR and CDR2 as FQNEAQ (reference sequence). The CDR3 is 15 residues long.